One and the same sample provided the 12 T cell receptor beta chains below, sequenced in a study of CD8+ T cells in alopecia areata. The pooled cutaneous lymph node cells were sorted using several markers (CD4, CD8alpha, NKG2D, NKG2ACE and others). RNA extraction and reverse transcription yielded cDNA as sequencing template. The method was immunoSEQ multiplex PCR; TCRdb's version includes in-frame clones alone and lacks a portion of them. The repertoire consists of 270,000 or so clones, none detected only once. The sample was CD4+ T cells sorted from a lymph node. Receptors were obtained from a C3H/HeJ mouse with alopecia areata. Mouse strain MHC haplotype: H2-k.

About this clone: Genes and germline come from the mouse. The read stops 4 residues short of the end of the CDR3; the missing end is completed from the germline J gene. Other DNA sequences of this sample code for an identical CDR3. The rearrangement uses TRBV1 and TRBJ1-1; 7 nucleotides line up with TRBD1. This CDR3 region has 13 residues. Germline-derived CDR1 and CDR2 are NSQYPW and LRSPGD (reference sequence). CDR3 bases read: TGCACCTGCAGTGCACTCCGGGACAGA. Residues: CTCSALRDR. The CDR3 reads in full as CTCSALRDREVFF.

Of note for this clone: Genes and germline are mouse. The read terminates 4 residues before the CDR3 end, so the remaining end is supplied by the germline J gene. The rearrangement uses TRBV19 and TRBJ1-1; D may be TRBD1 (6 bases). This CDR3 has 12 residues. Germline lookup yields CDR1 FNHDT and CDR2 SITEND (reference sequence). The CDR3 region is CASSIGRGEVFF. CDR3 DNA (partial): TGTGCCAGCAGTATCGGCAGGGGA.

As to this clone: Gene names are the mouse ones. The read comes to an end 4 residues before the CDR3 does, leaving the germline J gene to fill in the end. The chain uses TRBV19 and TRBJ2-7; TRBD2 is a possible D gene (5 bases). V dropped 1 base and J dropped 2 bases, with 10 bases sitting between them. The CDR3 length is 14 residues. The germline V gene has CDR1 FNHDT and CDR2 SITEND (reference sequence). The CDR3 protein is CASSIRAGPYEQYF. The sequenced part of the CDR3 DNA is TGTGCCAGCAGTATAAGGGCTGGGCCCTAT. The entire variable domain, with the rest obtained from reference TRBV19 and TRBJ2-7, is as follows: GGIITQTPKFLIGQEGQKLTLKCQQNFNHDTMYWYRQDSGKGLRLIYYSITENDLQKGDLSEGYDASREKKSSFSLTVTSAQKNEMAVFLCASSIRAGPYEQYFGPGTRLTVL.

This clone has just a few counts. Gene labels here are mouse ones. The read is 4 residues too short to cover the CDR3 end, so that end is filled in from the germline J gene. The J gene is TRBJ2-3, the V gene TRBV13-2, with 7 nucleotides matching TRBD1. Trimming at V came to 2 bases and at J to 0 bases, leaving 3 bases not matched to a gene. Per the germline V gene, CDR1 is NNHNN and CDR2 is SYGAGS (reference sequence). The CDR3 totals 15 residues. Partial CDR3 DNA: TGTGCCAGCGGTGAGCGGGACAGTAGTGCAGAA. The encoded protein is CASGERDSSAE. The entire CDR3 sequence reads CASGERDSSAETLYF.

As for this clone: Mouse gene names apply. Read data end 4 residues before the CDR3 end; the end is taken from the germline J gene. J is TRBJ1-2 and V is TRBV13-2, with D unresolved. The CDR3 has 13 amino acids. CDR1 and CDR2 (germline): NNHNN, SYGAGS (reference sequence). The V gene lost 0 bases and the J gene lost 4 bases, with 7 bases spanning the gap. The CDR3 spells CASGDAPSSDYTF. The CDR3 bases that were read are TGTGCCAGCGGTGATGCCCCCAGCTCC.

This clone was observed a few times. Any gene name here is a mouse gene name. The CDR3 end lies 4 residues beyond the end of the read and is filled in from the germline J gene. This chain links TRBV5 with TRBJ2-3; TRBD2 matches at 11 bases. From germline, CDR1 is LGHNA and CDR2 YNLKQL (reference sequence). The CDR3 is 18 amino acids. V trimming: 0 bases; J trimming: 0 bases; junction bases outside the gene matches: 5. CDR3 bases read: TGTGCCAGCAGCCAAGAACGGACTGGGGGGACTAGTGCAGAA. Amino acids: CASSQERTGGTSAE. The whole CDR3 reads CASSQERTGGTSAETLYF.

This clone has just a few counts. The germline and genes are mouse ones. The identical CDR3 is also encoded by other nucleotide sequences in the sample. CDR3 protein: CASSDSGGIYEQYF. The covered CDR3 bases are TGTGCCAGCAGTGATTCTGGGGGGATCTAT. The chain employs TRBV13-1 and TRBJ2-7; 8 bases fit TRBD2. From the germline J gene comes the end of the CDR3, since the read stops 4 residues before it. The CDR3 runs 14 residues. Germline CDR1 NSHNY, CDR2 SYGAGN. Unmatched junction bases numbered 3, after V lost 1 base and J lost 3 bases.

To note about this clone: Germline and genes here are mouse. With the read ending 4 residues before the CDR3 end, the germline J gene is used to fill in that end. J is TRBJ2-5 and V is TRBV3; D not resolved. CDR1 and CDR2 from the germline V gene are SNHLY and FYNGKV (reference sequence). The CDR3 covers 13 residues. V gave up 1 base and J gave up 1 base, with 3 bases separating them. CDR3 sequence reads: CASSLEDQDTQYF. CDR3 DNA, as far as it was read: TGTGCCAGCAGCTTAGAGGACCAAGAC.

This clone has ten or more counts. The gene names given are mouse names. The CDR3 end is not reached by the read, which stops 4 residues before it; the germline J gene fills it in. The V gene is TRBV19, the J gene TRBJ1-1, with TRBD1 matching over 8 bases. The CDR3 has 13 residues. Germline values: CDR1 FNHDT, CDR2 SITEND (reference sequence). Losses at the gene ends were 6 bases for V and 1 base for J; bases not matched to a gene: 2. The CDR3 region is CASIQGGNTEVFF. The CDR3 DNA, read in part, is TGTGCCAGCATACAGGGGGGAAACACA.

A word on this clone: All gene names here are mouse names. The read is 4 residues too short to cover the CDR3 end, so that end is filled in from the germline J gene. V and J are TRBV5 and TRBJ2-1, with 11 bases aligning to TRBD2. CDR3 length: 16 residues. Unmatched junction bases numbered 2, after V lost 0 bases and J lost 4 bases. Germline CDR1 and CDR2: LGHNA and YNLKQL (reference sequence). The sequenced CDR3 bases are TGTGCCAGCAGCCAAGATGGGGACTGGGGGTATGCT. Translated, it gives CASSQDGDWGYA. The full CDR3 protein is CASSQDGDWGYAEQFF.

With regard to this clone: Gene names follow the mouse nomenclature. From the germline J gene comes the end of the CDR3, since the read stops 4 residues before it. Other DNA sequences of this sample code for an identical CDR3. The V gene is TRBV1, the J gene TRBJ2-3; TRBD1 matches 11 bases. The CDR3 contains 16 residues. The trim removed 3 bases at V and 1 base at J, leaving 3 bases unmatched. CDR1 and CDR2 (germline): NSQYPW, LRSPGD (reference sequence). The CDR3 loop is CTCSAGTGGRAETLYF. The sequenced part of the CDR3 DNA is TGCACCTGCAGTGCCGGGACAGGGGGTCGTGCAGAA.

Details on this clone: Gene names refer to mouse genes. The read ends 4 residues early relative to the CDR3; the germline J gene fills the gap. This specimen includes other DNA sequences encoding the same CDR3. V and J are TRBV1 and TRBJ2-5; possibly TRBD1 for D (7 bases). Trimming cost V 6 bases and J 3 bases, with 10 bases left between them. The CDR3 length is 13 residues. Germline CDR1 NSQYPW, CDR2 LRSPGD (reference sequence). The CDR3 sequence: CTCSSGGQDTQYF. Incomplete CDR3 DNA: TGCACCTGCAGCTCAGGGGGGCAAGAC.